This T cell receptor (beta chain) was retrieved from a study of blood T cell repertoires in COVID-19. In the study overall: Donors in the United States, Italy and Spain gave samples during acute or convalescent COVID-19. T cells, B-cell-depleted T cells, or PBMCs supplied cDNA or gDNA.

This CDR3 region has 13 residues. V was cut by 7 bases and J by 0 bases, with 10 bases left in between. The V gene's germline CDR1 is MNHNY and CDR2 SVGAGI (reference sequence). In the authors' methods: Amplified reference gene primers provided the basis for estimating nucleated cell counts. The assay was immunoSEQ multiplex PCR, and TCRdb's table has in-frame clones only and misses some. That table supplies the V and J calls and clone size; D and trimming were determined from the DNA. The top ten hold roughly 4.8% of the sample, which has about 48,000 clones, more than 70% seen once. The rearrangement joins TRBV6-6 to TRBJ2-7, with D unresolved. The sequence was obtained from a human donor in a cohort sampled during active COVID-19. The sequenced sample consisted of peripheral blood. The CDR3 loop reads CASIFDNSYEQYF. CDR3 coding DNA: TGTGCCAGCATTTTTGACAACTCCTACGAGCAGTACTTC.